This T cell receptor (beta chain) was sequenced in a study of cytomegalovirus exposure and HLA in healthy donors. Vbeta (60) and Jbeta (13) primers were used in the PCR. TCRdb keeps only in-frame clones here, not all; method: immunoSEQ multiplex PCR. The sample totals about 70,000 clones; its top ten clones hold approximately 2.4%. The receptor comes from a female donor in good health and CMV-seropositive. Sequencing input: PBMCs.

CDR3 DNA sequence: TGTGCCAGCTCACCGGGAGGGGGCACAGATACGCAGTATTTT. Protein sequence: CASSPGGGTDTQYF. The J gene is TRBJ2-3, the V gene TRBV18, with 7 positions matching TRBD2. Germline CDR1 reads KGHSH; CDR2 reads LQKENI. The ends lost 3 bases at V and 1 base at J; junction bases unmatched: 1. This CDR3 region has 14 residues.